Presented here are 27 T cell receptor beta chains from one specimen sequenced in a study of blood T cell repertoires in COVID-19. Assay: immunoSEQ multiplex PCR; the TCRdb copy retains only in-frame clones and omits some. The sample lists about 120,000 clones, just over 85% occurring once. Sequencing input: peripheral blood. The receptors originated from a man between 35 and 55 years old with acute or convalescent COVID-19.

The chain uses TRBV6-1 and TRBJ2-7; possibly TRBD1 for D (6 bases). V was cut by 4 bases and J by 6 bases, with 22 bases left in between. There are 16 residues in the CDR3. Germline CDR1 MNHNS, CDR2 SASEGT. The chain's CDR3 is CASSVQSGTTVGEQYF. The CDR3 bases are TGTGCCAGCAGTGTCCAGTCCGGGACAACTGTGGGCGAGCAGTACTTC.

Here the CDR3 reads CASSLVSGWATDTQYF. The CDR3 DNA reads TGTGCCAGCAGCTTAGTATCAGGCTGGGCCACAGATACGCAGTATTTT. The chain carries TRBV7-8 and TRBJ2-3; no clear D gene. Germline V gene sequence: CDR1 SGHVS, CDR2 FQNEAQ. V lost 1 base and J lost 2, with 13 bases in between. The CDR3 covers 16 residues.

The chain employs TRBV7-8 and TRBJ2-1; 10 bases are shared with TRBD2. Germline CDR1 SGHVS, CDR2 FQNEAQ. The V segment lost 8 bases and the J segment 0 bases; nucleotides outside the gene matches: 16. The CDR3 runs 19 residues. CDR3: CASAHLLAGVLSSYNEQFF. CDR3 bases: TGTGCCAGCGCCCATCTTCTAGCGGGGGTCCTGAGCTCCTACAATGAGCAGTTCTTC.

V and J are TRBV4-1 and TRBJ2-3; 7 bases are a match to TRBD1. CDR1 is MGHRA, CDR2 YSYEKL, per germline. Trimming took 2 bases from V and 6 from J; bases not matched to a gene: 2. CDR3 size: 13 residues. CDR3 sequence: CASSQPDRDTQYF. In DNA, the CDR3 is TGCGCCAGCAGCCAACCGGACAGGGATACGCAGTATTTT.

The V and J genes are TRBV19 and TRBJ2-3, with 10 bases matching TRBD2. This CDR3 comprises 16 residues. The germline gives CDR1 LNHDA, CDR2 SQIVND (reference sequence). Trimming cost V 6 bases and J 1 base; bases outside gene matches: 7. The CDR3 DNA reads as TGTGCCAGTAGCCTAAGCGGGGGGGCGGGCACAGATACGCAGTATTTT. Translating gives CASSLSGGAGTDTQYF.

The V gene is TRBV5-4, the J gene TRBJ2-5; TRBD2 might be the D (6 bases). The CDR3 is made up of 16 amino acids. Trimming left V 1 base short and J 5 bases short, with 18 bases between. In germline, CDR1 is SGHNT, CDR2 YYREEE (reference sequence). The CDR3 is CASSLRAGQTGETQYF. CDR3 DNA sequence: TGTGCCAGCAGCTTGCGCGCGGGGCAAACGGGGGAGACCCAGTACTTC.

This chain connects TRBV6-6 to TRBJ1-2; TRBD1 is a possible D gene (6 bases). CDR3 length equals 14 residues. Germline values: CDR1 MNHNY, CDR2 SVGAGI (reference sequence). V dropped 11 bases and J dropped 5 bases, with 21 bases sitting between them. The DNA of the CDR3 is TGTGCCGCCACCGTCGGGGGGCGCGGTTATGGCTACACCTTC. Amino acids: CAATVGGRGYGYTF.

The chain links TRBV4-2 to TRBJ2-7; perhaps TRBD2 as D (5 bases). CDR3 size: 15 residues. Germline V gives CDR1 LGHNA, CDR2 YNFKEQ. V gave up 0 bases and J gave up 0 bases, with 9 bases separating them. The CDR3 region is CASSQDFGVSYEQYF. Written as DNA, the CDR3 is TGTGCCAGCAGCCAAGACTTCGGGGTCTCCTACGAGCAGTACTTC.

The chain recombines TRBV9 with TRBJ2-1, with D tentatively TRBD2 (6 bases). Trimming left V 0 bases short and J 4 bases short, with 8 bases between. CDR3 size: 14 residues. CDR1 and CDR2 from the germline V gene are SGDLS and YYNGEE. The CDR3 coding sequence is TGTGCCAGCAGCGTAGCGGGGGAATACAATGAGCAGTTCTTC. It translates to CASSVAGEYNEQFF.

This clone was found a few times. The V gene is TRBV29-1, the J gene TRBJ2-1; D is ambiguous. CDR3 length: 13 amino acids. Trimming cost V 2 bases and J 9 bases, with 14 bases left between them. CDR1 is SQVTM and CDR2 is ANQGSEA in the germline V gene. Here the CDR3 DNA reads TGCAGCGTTGAATTTAGTGCCCATTCTGAGCAGTTCTTC. It codes for CSVEFSAHSEQFF.

The rearrangement uses TRBV14 and TRBJ2-6; 7 bases fit TRBD1. V shed 2 bases and J 4 bases; nucleotides not matched to a gene: 11. The CDR3 consists of 18 residues. Per the germline V gene, CDR1 is SGHDN and CDR2 is FVKESK. The CDR3 nucleotides are TGTGCCAGCAGCCAACCGGGACAGAATTCACTGGGGGCCAACGTCCTGACTTTC. It is translated as CASSQPGQNSLGANVLTF. The whole variable domain, remainder taken from reference TRBV14 and TRBJ2-6, is EAGVTQFPSHSVIEKGQTVTLRCDPISGHDNLYWYRRVMGKEIKFLLHFVKESKQDESGMPNNRFLAERTGGTYSTLKVQPAELEDSGVYFCASSQPGQNSLGANVLTFGAGSRLTVL.

This chain links TRBV30 with TRBJ2-3, with TRBD1 matching 8 bases. The germline V gene has CDR1 GTSNPN and CDR2 SVGIG (reference sequence). There are 15 residues in the CDR3. Unmatched junction bases numbered 6, after V lost 3 bases and J lost 1 base. The DNA for the CDR3 is TGTGCCTGGAGGGAAAGGGGACAGGGCACAGATACGCAGTATTTT. It translates to CAWRERGQGTDTQYF.

This chain links TRBV6-5 with TRBJ1-2; 11 nucleotides line up with TRBD1. V lost 10 bases to trimming and J lost 7 bases; unmatched junction nucleotides: 5. CDR1 and CDR2 from the germline V gene are MNHEY and SVGAGI. The CDR3 totals 12 residues. Here the CDR3 DNA reads TGTGCCACGGACAGGGGGCAGGGTGGCTACACCTTC. It specifies CATDRGQGGYTF.

The CDR3 loop is CASSRPGGGYGYTF. The CDR3 DNA follows: TGTGCCAGCAGCCGCCCGGGGGGTGGCTATGGCTACACCTTC. The V and J genes are TRBV27 and TRBJ1-2, with a tentative D call TRBD1 (5 bases). CDR1 is MNHEY and CDR2 is SMNVEV in the germline V gene (reference sequence). The CDR3 spans 14 residues. With 6 bases removed from V and 4 bases from J, the gap between germline ends came to 15 bases.

V is TRBV5-1 and J is TRBJ2-7; 9 bases fit TRBD1. CDR1 is SGHRS and CDR2 is YFSETQ in the germline V gene. V gave up 4 bases and J gave up 6 bases; unmatched junction bases: 8. The CDR3 is made up of 14 amino acids. CDR3 DNA: TGCGCCAGCAGCCCGGCGACAGGGGGTATCGAGCAGTACTTC. Protein product: CASSPATGGIEQYF.

This chain joins TRBV6-4 and TRBJ2-1; 13 nucleotides line up with TRBD2. Trimming cost V 5 bases and J 8 bases; bases outside gene matches: 6. CDR3 length: 15 residues. The germline V gene has CDR1 MRHNA and CDR2 SNTAGT. The CDR3 reads CASSSLAGGPDEQFF. The CDR3 DNA sequence: TGTGCCAGCAGTTCACTAGCGGGGGGGCCGGATGAGCAGTTCTTC.

The genes are TRBV7-6 and TRBJ1-6; D is unclear. Deletions cut 5 bases from V and 7 bases from J, with 12 bases between. The CDR3 contains 14 residues. Per the germline V gene, CDR1 is SGHVS and CDR2 is FNYEAQ. The CDR3 DNA is TGTGCCAGCAGCCTAACGATCTCAAATTCACCCCTCCACTTT. The encoded protein is CASSLTISNSPLHF.

The table lists this clone with a count of one. The chain has TRBV5-4 and TRBJ1-2; D is ambiguous. This CDR3 has 14 amino acids. V was cut by 0 bases and J by 2 bases, with 8 bases left in between. The germline V gene encodes CDR1 SGHNT and CDR2 YYREEE (reference sequence). The CDR3 loop reads CASSLDRPNYGYTF. Here the CDR3 DNA reads TGTGCCAGCAGCTTGGACAGACCAAACTATGGCTACACCTTC.

The V and J genes are TRBV29-1 and TRBJ2-7; 9 nucleotides agree with TRBD1. CDR3 length: 14 amino acids. Trimming at V came to 7 bases and at J to 4 bases, leaving 11 bases not matched to a gene. Germline V lookup: CDR1 SQVTM, CDR2 ANQGSEA. As DNA, the CDR3 is TGCAGCGGTACCTCCGGGACAGGGATATACGAGCAGTACTTC. Amino acid sequence: CSGTSGTGIYEQYF.

The CDR3 DNA follows: TGTGCCAGCAGCTTAGATCCTATTTCTTTGCAGTTCTTC. It encodes CASSLDPISLQFF. The chain links TRBV11-3 to TRBJ2-1; D is undetermined. Germline loops: CDR1 SGHNT, CDR2 YENEEA. CDR3 length: 13 residues. Trimming took 0 bases from V and 12 from J, leaving 12 bases between them.

V usage is TRBV6-5 and J usage is TRBJ1-2; the D gene is possibly TRBD1 (6 bases). The CDR3 has 14 residues. Germline-derived CDR1 and CDR2 are MNHEY and SVGAGI. Deletions cut 7 bases from V and 7 bases from J, with 19 bases between. The CDR3 DNA is TGTGCCAGCACTGGGTTACAGGGTGGACCTGGCTACACCTTC. Translation gives CASTGLQGGPGYTF.

The V call is TRBV7-3, the J call TRBJ2-6; D not certain. V lost 5 bases to trimming and J lost 0 bases, with 5 bases between them. Germline CDR1 SGHTA, CDR2 FQGTGA. The CDR3 extends over 14 amino acids. The CDR3 coding sequence is TGTGCCAGCAGCCGTTCCTCTGGGGCCAACGTCCTGACTTTC. Protein sequence: CASSRSSGANVLTF.

This chain's CDR3 is CASSSIAGGLFF. Written as DNA, the CDR3 is TGTGCCAGCAGCTCAATAGCGGGGGGGTTGTTCTTC. The rearrangement links TRBV13 to TRBJ2-1, with 11 bases aligning to TRBD2. Germline assignment: CDR1 PRHDT and CDR2 FYEKMQ (reference sequence). This CDR3 spans 12 amino acids. J lost 15 bases, V lost 4 bases, and 5 bases had no gene match.

This chain uses TRBV4-3 with TRBJ1-3; possibly TRBD1 for D (5 bases). CDR1 LGHNA and CDR2 YSLEER come from the germline V gene. The CDR3 contains 14 residues. Trimming cost V 2 bases and J 3 bases, with 8 bases left between them. The CDR3 spells CASSQQGYGNTIYF. CDR3 DNA sequence: TGCGCCAGCAGCCAACAGGGTTATGGAAACACCATATATTTT.

The table lists this clone with a few counts. The genes are TRBV1 and TRBJ2-1; the table calls TRBD2, which could not be checked here. TRBV1 is a pseudogene locus. This CDR3 region has 19 residues. CDR3 in DNA: TGCACCAGCAGCCAAGGAGAGGGAAGCGCTAAAACCTTCTACAATGAGCAGTTCTTC. As protein: CTSSQGEGSAKTFYNEQFF.

The chain joins TRBV6-5 to TRBJ2-7, with D uncertain. Trimming took 6 bases from V and 3 from J, leaving 6 bases between them. Germline lookup yields CDR1 MNHEY and CDR2 SVGAGI. The CDR3 covers 11 residues. The CDR3 loop reads CASRAFYEQYF. Here the CDR3 DNA reads TGTGCCAGCAGGGCATTCTACGAGCAGTACTTC.

This chain joins TRBV6-5 and TRBJ1-6; a weak D match, TRBD1 (5 bases). This CDR3 region has 15 residues. The V gene lost 2 bases and the J gene lost 7 bases, with 12 bases spanning the gap. Germline V gene sequence: CDR1 MNHEY, CDR2 SVGAGI. The CDR3 reads CASSYRQGWNSPLHF. The CDR3 DNA is TGTGCCAGCAGTTACCGGCAGGGCTGGAATTCACCCCTCCACTTT.